What follows is one TCR beta chain and its context. Authors' processing steps: Amplification from reference gene primers served as the basis for estimated nucleated cell counts. The protocol was immunoSEQ multiplex PCR, while the TCRdb copy is restricted to in-frame clones and leaves out a portion. That table furnishes V, J and clone size, whereas the DNA furnished D and trimming. This table holds over 55,000 clones, about 88% found once. The sample comes from a study of blood T cell repertoires in COVID-19. Study-level information: The study drew acute and convalescent COVID-19 samples from the United States, Italy and Spain. Sample material is recorded as cDNA or gDNA derived from T cells, B-cell-depleted T cells, or PBMCs.

Germline assignment: CDR1 MGHRA and CDR2 YSYEKL. The V gene lost 0 bases and the J gene lost 5 bases, with 13 bases spanning the gap. The CDR3 runs to 15 residues. Sequencing was done on a sample of peripheral blood. This rearrangement joins TRBV4-1 to TRBJ2-5; tentative D call: TRBD2 (5 bases). This clonotype was obtained from a human donor with active COVID-19. The donor label of this sample is uncertain. CDR3 protein: CASSQDPYGGETQYF. The CDR3 region has the DNA TGCGCCAGCAGCCAAGACCCGTATGGAGGTGAGACCCAGTACTTC.